Listed below are T cell receptor beta chains from one sample, sequenced in a study of T cells in localized non-small cell lung cancer. Clones were sequenced by immunoSEQ multiplex PCR, and TCRdb holds only the in-frame ones, with some missing. The sample lists tens of thousands of clones, approximately 90% seen once, with 15% to 20% in the top ten. The specimen comprised peripheral blood mononuclear cells, sampled before any cancer treatment. These TCRs come from a man aged 35 to 69 with stage III lung adenocarcinoma. CDR3s include the opening cysteine and the closing phenylalanine or tryptophan. A D gene is named only where the DNA matches it firmly. Clone size is given for some rows only: seen once, a few or many times, or a class if the clone is expanded.

>TRBJ1-5|NA|TRBV7-2|NA
TGTGCCAGCAGCCCACGAGAGGCAGGATGGGGCAATCAGCCCCAGCATTTT
CASSPREAGWGNQPQHF
>TRBJ2-2|TRBD1|TRBV19|NA
TGTGCCAGTGCTGAACAGGGGATCTCGGTTGTGCTGTTTTTT
CASAEQGISVVLFF
>TRBJ1-1|NA|TRBV6-7|NA
TGTGCCAGCAGTTATTCTTGGTCAGGGAGAGTAATATTGAACACTGAAGCTTTCTTT
CASSYSWSGRVILNTEAFF
>TRBJ2-2|NA|TRBV14|NA
TGTGCCAGCAGCCAAGGGAGGCCCGGGGAGCTGTTTTTT
CASSQGRPGELFF
>TRBJ1-1|TRBD1|TRBV5-1|once
TGCGCCAGCAGCCAAGGACAGGGGTCTCTGAACACTGAAGCTTTCTTT
CASSQGQGSLNTEAFF
>TRBJ1-5|NA|TRBV7-2|NA
TGTGCCAGCAGCCTAGGGGCAGAAAGGGGGTATCAGCCCCAGCATTTT
CASSLGAERGYQPQHF
>TRBJ1-1|TRBD1|TRBV23-1|once
TGCGCCAGCAACACAGGGGGAATAGTAATGAACACTGAAGCTTTCTTT
CASNTGGIVMNTEAFF
>TRBJ2-3|NA|TRBV4-3|few
TGCGCCAGCAGCCTACAGGGAGGAGATACGCAGTATTTT
CASSLQGGDTQYF
>TRBJ2-7|NA|TRBV15|NA
TGTGCCACCAGCAGAGAACAGGGAGGGCTCTACGAGCAGTACTTC
CATSREQGGLYEQYF
>TRBJ1-2|NA|TRBV7-2|NA
TGTGCCAGCAGCTTAACCGGGACCCCGAATCGGGCTGTCGGCTACACCTTC
CASSLTGTPNRAVGYTF
>TRBJ2-3|NA|TRBV11-2|NA
TGTGCCAGCACCAGGACAGATACGCAGTATTTT
CASTRTDTQYF
>TRBJ1-1|NA|TRBV10-3|NA
TGTGCCATCAGTGAGTCTTGGGGGCTGGAAGCTTTCTTT
CAISESWGLEAFF
>TRBJ2-7|TRBD1|TRBV7-9|NA
TGTGCCAGCAGAAAAGGACAGGAGCCCTACGAGCAGTACTTC
CASRKGQEPYEQYF
>TRBJ1-5|NA|TRBV11-2|once
TGTGCCAGCAGCTTAGGTCCAGGGTCAAACAATCAGCCCCAGCATTTT
CASSLGPGSNNQPQHF
>TRBJ1-1|NA|TRBV6-4|NA
TGTGCCAGCAGTATAGACAGGAGTGGCGAAGCTTTCTTT
CASSIDRSGEAFF
>TRBJ2-6|TRBD1|TRBV18|NA
TGTGCCAGCTCACCTGTTTCCGGGACAGGGAGCTCTGGGGCCAACGTCCTGACTTTC
CASSPVSGTGSSGANVLTF
>TRBJ1-2|NA|TRBV6-1|NA
TGTGCCAGCACCATTAAGGACGACGGTGGCTACACCTTC
CASTIKDDGGYTF
>TRBJ1-2|NA|TRBV28|NA
TGTGCCAGCAGTCCCGGAGGGACCTTCTATGGCTACACCTTC
CASSPGGTFYGYTF
>TRBJ1-5|NA|TRBV6-1|few
TGTGCCAGCAGTTCCAGGGGTACGGATCAGCCCCAGCATTTT
CASSSRGTDQPQHF
>TRBJ2-7|NA|TRBV4-1|NA
TGCGCCAGCAGCCAAGATTCCATGTACGAGCAGTACTTC
CASSQDSMYEQYF
>TRBJ1-6|NA|TRBV7-2|NA
TGTGCCAGCAGCCCGAGCCGGGCGGCCGATTCACCCCTCCACTTT
CASSPSRAADSPLHF
>TRBJ1-5|NA|TRBV4-3|NA
TGCGCCAGCAGCCAAGCAGGTTATAGCAATCAGCCCCAGCATTTT
CASSQAGYSNQPQHF
>TRBJ1-6|NA|TRBV7-9|NA
TGTGCCAGCAGCCCAGGCGGGGGGCCTAATTCACCCCTCCACTTT
CASSPGGGPNSPLHF
>TRBJ2-1|NA|TRBV5-4|once
TGTGCCAGCAGCTTTTTAGAGAATGAGCAGTTCTTC
CASSFLENEQFF
>TRBJ1-5|NA|TRBV15|NA
TGTGCCACCAGCAGCGAGGGGCGGGTGAGCAATCAGCCCCAGCATTTT
CATSSEGRVSNQPQHF
>TRBJ2-5|TRBD2|TRBV12-5|NA
TGTGCTAGTGGTTTGCCTCGGGGGGCTAGCGGGGGCCAAGGGGAGACCCAGTACTTC
CASGLPRGASGGQGETQYF
>TRBJ1-6|NA|TRBV30|few
TGTGCCTGGAGAGTACTGGAGGGGCCCCTCCACTTT
CAWRVLEGPLHF
>TRBJ1-1|NA|TRBV6-5|NA
TGTGCCAGCAGTTACCGGGACCAAACTCGAGCTTTCTTT
CASSYRDQTRAFF
>TRBJ2-2|NA|TRBV2|NA
TGTGCCAGCAGTGAGGGGGTAGCGAACACCGGGGAGCTGTTTTTT
CASSEGVANTGELFF
>TRBJ1-5|NA|TRBV21-1|NA
TGCGGCAGGACCTTTTTGTCTCAGCCCCAGCATTTT
CGRTFLSQPQHF
>TRBJ1-5|NA|TRBV6-5|NA
TGTGCCAGCAGTACAGGGTTCCTCAATCAGCCCCAGCATTTT
CASSTGFLNQPQHF
>TRBJ2-1|TRBD2|TRBV28|NA
TGTGCCAGCAGCACGACTAGCGGGGGGGCCCGGTACAATGGTGAGCAGTTCTTC
CASSTTSGGARYNGEQFF
>TRBJ1-6|NA|TRBV19|NA
TGTGCCAGTAGCCCCATCGGGGACGGTACTTCACCCCTCCACTTT
CASSPIGDGTSPLHF
>TRBJ2-5|TRBD1|TRBV11-2|NA
TGTGCCAGCAGCTTCGGACAGGGCGACCAAGAGACCCAGTACTTC
CASSFGQGDQETQYF
>TRBJ2-5|TRBD2|TRBV6-6|NA
TGTGCCAGCAGTTACCGAGCGGGGGGGCCCGAGACCCAGTACTTC
CASSYRAGGPETQYF
>TRBJ2-1|TRBD2|TRBV15|NA
TGTGCCACCAGTCCGACTAGCGGGGGATACAATGAGCAGTTCTTC
CATSPTSGGYNEQFF
>TRBJ2-5|NA|TRBV11-2|NA
TGTGCCAGCAGCTTAGAAACCCTAAGCTCCCAGTACTTC
CASSLETLSSQYF
>TRBJ2-1|TRBD2|TRBV4-3|NA
TGCGCCAGCAGCCAATTAGCGGGGGGGCCCGTTGAGCAGTTCTTC
CASSQLAGGPVEQFF
>TRBJ1-1|TRBD1|TRBV18|NA
TGTGCCAGCTCACCACTGGGACAGGGAACGAACACTGAAGCTTTCTTT
CASSPLGQGTNTEAFF
>TRBJ1-2|TRBD1|TRBV6-6|NA
TGTGCCAGCAGTTACGCTGATCGCCGGGACAGGCCCTTC
CASSYADRRDRPF
>TRBJ2-2|NA|TRBV11-2|NA
TGTGCCAGCAGCTTACAAGGGGGGGCCGCGAACACCGGGGAGCTGTTTTTT
CASSLQGGAANTGELFF
>TRBJ1-5|NA|TRBV2|NA
TGTGCCAGCAGTCTGGACAGCGACAGCAATCAGCCCCAGCATTTT
CASSLDSDSNQPQHF
>TRBJ1-5|NA|TRBV9|NA
TGTGCCAGCAGCGTAGGGGGGCAGAGCAATCAGCCCCAGCATTTT
CASSVGGQSNQPQHF
>TRBJ2-2|TRBD1|TRBV19|NA
TGTGCCAGTAGTACCCCTGGGGGACAGGCCACCGGGGAGCTGTTTTTT
CASSTPGGQATGELFF
>TRBJ1-3|TRBD1|TRBV5-4|NA
TGTGCCAGCAGCCAGGGACAGGGAGCTTCCTCTGGAAACACCATATATTTT
CASSQGQGASSGNTIYF
>TRBJ2-7|NA|TRBV18|NA
TGTGCCAGCTCACCCCCGCCGGGAACCTACGAGCAGTACTTC
CASSPPPGTYEQYF
>TRBJ2-5|TRBD2|TRBV9|NA
TGTGCCAGCAGCGCCGGGAGGGCCGGATCGGTTGAGACCCAGTACTTC
CASSAGRAGSVETQYF
>TRBJ1-3|NA|TRBV19|NA
TGTGCCAGTAGTCCCACGGCTGGAAACACCATATATTTT
CASSPTAGNTIYF
>TRBJ2-3|TRBD2|TRBV6-8|NA
TGTGCCAGCAGTTCCGGGACTAGCGGGGGTATCACAGATACGCAGTATTTT
CASSSGTSGGITDTQYF
>TRBJ1-1|NA|TRBV21-1|NA
TGTGCCAGCAGCAAAGTTGGGGCAATGAACACTGAAGCTTTCTTT
CASSKVGAMNTEAFF
>TRBJ2-5|NA|TRBV25-1|NA
TGTGCCAGCAGTCCCGGACAGCCCCAAGAGACCCAGTACTTC
CASSPGQPQETQYF
>TRBJ1-4|NA|TRBV6-5|NA
TGTGCCAGCAGTAACGGGAGGGGGGAAAAACTGTTTTTT
CASSNGRGEKLFF
>TRBJ2-1|TRBD2|TRBV27|NA
TGTGCCAGCAGTTTCCGTCCGACTAGCGTTGACAATGAGCAGTTCTTC
CASSFRPTSVDNEQFF
>TRBJ2-7|NA|TRBV18|NA
TGTGCCAGCTCACCAAATGAGGGAAGGAGCTCCTACGAGCAGTACTTC
CASSPNEGRSSYEQYF
>TRBJ1-5|NA|TRBV19|NA
TGTGCCAGTGAGGACCGTCCGCGGAGCAATCAGCCCCAGCATTTT
CASEDRPRSNQPQHF